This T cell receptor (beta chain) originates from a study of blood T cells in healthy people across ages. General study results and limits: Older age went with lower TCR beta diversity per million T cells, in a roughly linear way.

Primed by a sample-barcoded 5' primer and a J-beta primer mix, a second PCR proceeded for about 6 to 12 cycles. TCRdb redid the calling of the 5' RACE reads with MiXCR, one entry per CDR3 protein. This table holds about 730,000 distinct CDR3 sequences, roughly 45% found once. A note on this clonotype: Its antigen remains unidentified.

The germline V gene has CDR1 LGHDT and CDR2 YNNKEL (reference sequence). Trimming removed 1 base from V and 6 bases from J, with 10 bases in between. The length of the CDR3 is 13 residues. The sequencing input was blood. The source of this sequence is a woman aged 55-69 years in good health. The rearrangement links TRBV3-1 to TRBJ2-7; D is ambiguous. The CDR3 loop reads CASSQGGGSEQYF. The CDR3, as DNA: TGTGCCAGCAGCCAAGGAGGTGGATCCGAGCAGTACTTC.